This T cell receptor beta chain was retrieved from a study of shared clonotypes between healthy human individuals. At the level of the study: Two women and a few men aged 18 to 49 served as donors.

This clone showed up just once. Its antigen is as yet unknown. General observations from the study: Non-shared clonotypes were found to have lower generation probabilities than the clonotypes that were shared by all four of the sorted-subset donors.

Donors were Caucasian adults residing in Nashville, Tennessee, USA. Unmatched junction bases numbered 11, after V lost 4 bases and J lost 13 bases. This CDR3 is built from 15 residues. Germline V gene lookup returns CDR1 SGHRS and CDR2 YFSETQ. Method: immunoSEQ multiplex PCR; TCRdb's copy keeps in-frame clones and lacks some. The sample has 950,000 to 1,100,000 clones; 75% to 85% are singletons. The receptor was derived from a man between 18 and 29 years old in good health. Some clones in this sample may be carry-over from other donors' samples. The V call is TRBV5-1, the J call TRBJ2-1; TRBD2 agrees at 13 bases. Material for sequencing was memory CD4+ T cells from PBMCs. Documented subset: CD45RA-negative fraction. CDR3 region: CASSPGGTSGNHQFF. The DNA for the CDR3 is TGCGCCAGCAGCCCGGGCGGGACTAGCGGGAATCATCAGTTCTTC.